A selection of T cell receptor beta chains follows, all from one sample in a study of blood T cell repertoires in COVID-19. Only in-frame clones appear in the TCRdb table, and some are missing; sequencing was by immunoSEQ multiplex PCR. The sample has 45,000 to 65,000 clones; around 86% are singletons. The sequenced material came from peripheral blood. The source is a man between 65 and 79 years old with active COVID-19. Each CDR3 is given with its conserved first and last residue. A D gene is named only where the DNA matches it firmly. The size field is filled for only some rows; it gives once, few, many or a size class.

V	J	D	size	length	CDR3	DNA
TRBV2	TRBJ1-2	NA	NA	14	CASSEGRSYYGYTF	TGTGCCAGCAGTGAAGGGAGGAGCTATTATGGCTACACCTTC
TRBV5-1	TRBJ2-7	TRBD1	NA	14	CASSLNRGSNEQYF	TGCGCCAGCAGCTTGAACAGGGGGTCCAACGAGCAGTACTTC
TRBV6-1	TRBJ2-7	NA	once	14	CASSSAGLTYEQYF	TGTGCCAGCAGTTCAGCAGGGCTAACCTACGAGCAGTACTTC
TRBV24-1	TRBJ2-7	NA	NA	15	CATSDSGTVSYEQYF	TGTGCCACCAGTGATTCAGGGACTGTGTCCTACGAGCAGTACTTC
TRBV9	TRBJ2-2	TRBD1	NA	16	CASSVQGASNTGELFF	TGTGCCAGCAGCGTTCAGGGGGCATCGAACACCGGGGAGCTGTTTTTT
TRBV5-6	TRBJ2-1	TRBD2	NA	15	CASRARGEGYNEQFF	TGTGCCAGCAGGGCTCGGGGGGAGGGCTACAATGAGCAGTTCTTC
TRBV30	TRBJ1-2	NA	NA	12	CAWSAENYGYTF	TGTGCCTGGAGTGCGGAGAATTATGGCTACACCTTC
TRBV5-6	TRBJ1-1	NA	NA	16	CASSVGLARRNTEAFF	TGTGCCAGCAGCGTCGGACTGGCCCGACGAAACACTGAAGCTTTCTTT
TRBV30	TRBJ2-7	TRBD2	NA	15	CAWSKGTSGVNEQYF	TGTGCCTGGAGTAAAGGGACTAGCGGGGTAAACGAGCAGTACTTC
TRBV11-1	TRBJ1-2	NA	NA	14	CASSLGGQSYGYTF	TGTGCCAGCAGCTTAGGGGGGCAATCCTATGGCTACACCTTC
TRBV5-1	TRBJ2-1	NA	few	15	CASSLGTDFSNEQFF	TGCGCCAGCAGCTTGGGGACAGACTTTAGCAATGAGCAGTTCTTC
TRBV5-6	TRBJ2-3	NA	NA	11	CASSQGSAQYF	TGTGCCAGCAGCCAGGGGTCGGCGCAGTATTTT
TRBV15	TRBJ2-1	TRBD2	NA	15	CATSRASGGYNEQFF	TGTGCCACCAGCAGAGCTAGCGGGGGGTACAATGAGCAGTTCTTC
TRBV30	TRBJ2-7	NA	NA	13	CACPGGGGYEQYF	TGTGCCTGTCCAGGCGGGGGCGGATACGAGCAGTACTTC
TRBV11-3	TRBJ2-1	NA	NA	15	CASSPRLQPRNEQFF	TGTGCCAGCAGCCCCAGACTGCAACCACGCAATGAGCAGTTCTTC
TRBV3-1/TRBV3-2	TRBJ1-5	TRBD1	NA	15	CASSPDRGPSQPQHF	TGTGCCAGCAGCCCGGACAGGGGCCCCAGTCAGCCCCAGCATTTT
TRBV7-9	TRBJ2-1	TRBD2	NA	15	CASSFGTSRNNEQFF	TGTGCCAGCAGCTTTGGGACTAGCAGAAACAATGAGCAGTTCTTC
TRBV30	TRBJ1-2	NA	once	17	CAWSVLGQPLKIYGYTF	TGTGCCTGGAGTGTACTTGGGCAACCTCTTAAGATATATGGCTACACCTTC
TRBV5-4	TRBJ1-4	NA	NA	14	CASSVQGNNEKLFF	TGTGCCAGCAGCGTACAGGGAAACAATGAAAAACTGTTTTTT
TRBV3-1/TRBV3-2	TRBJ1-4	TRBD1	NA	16	CASSSPPQGPSEKLFF	TGTGCCAGCAGTTCTCCCCCACAGGGGCCCTCTGAAAAACTGTTTTTT
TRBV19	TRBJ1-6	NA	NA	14	CASSTNGLNSPLHF	TGTGCCAGTAGTACCAACGGACTTAATTCACCCCTCCACTTT
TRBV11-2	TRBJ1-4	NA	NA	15	CASSPTGTPGGKLFF	TGTGCCAGCAGCCCAACCGGGACTCCGGGGGGGAAACTGTTTTTT